What follows are 26 T cell receptor beta chains derived from one specimen sequenced in a study of T cells in Graves' hyperthyroidism and ophthalmopathy. RNA transcripts gave rise to amplified TCR beta CDR3 regions. During a first-round RT-PCR of the TCR CDR3, the HTBI primer set was used. TCRdb re-analysed the multiplex PCR reads in MiXCR, keeping a single row per CDR3 protein. The repertoire holds roughly 250,000 distinct CDR3 sequences, with about a sixth as singletons. The sequenced sample was blood. These receptors all stem from a woman between 18 and 29 years old with Graves' ophthalmopathy.

Of note for this clonotype: Mismatch with germline at one junction end may stem from a read error. The chain carries TRBV27 and TRBJ2-5; 9 nucleotides agree with TRBD2. The CDR3 has 14 amino acids. Germline-derived CDR1 and CDR2 are MNHEY and SMNVEV (reference sequence). Here the CDR3 DNA reads TGCGCCAGCAGTTTAAACTCAGCGGGGGGGACCCAGTACTTC. This gives the protein CASSLNSAGGTQYF.

This clonotype was seen repeatedly, ten times or more. This chain joins TRBV3-1 and TRBJ2-3; 7 nucleotides line up with TRBD1. The V segment lost 4 bases and the J segment 2 bases; nucleotides outside the gene matches: 6. Germline lookup yields CDR1 LGHDT and CDR2 YNNKEL (reference sequence). The CDR3 contains 15 residues. CDR3 region: CASSPRTGLTDTQYF. The CDR3 bases are TGTGCCAGCAGCCCCCGGACAGGCCTCACAGATACGCAGTATTTT.

The chain combines TRBV12-3 or TRBV12-4 with TRBJ1-2; 7 bases are a match to TRBD1. Losses at the gene ends were 6 bases for V and 2 bases for J; bases not matched to a gene: 12. The CDR3 length is 16 residues. CDR3 sequence reads: CASSLTGYPSNYGYTF. CDR3 nucleotides: TGTGCCAGCAGCTTGACAGGGTACCCCTCAAACTATGGCTACACCTTC.

In this sample, this clonotype turned up many times. The CDR3 DNA follows: TGTGCCACCAGTGATTCGGGCGGGGCCGGGGAGACCCAGTACTTC. Translating it yields CATSDSGGAGETQYF. The genes are TRBV24-1 and TRBJ2-5; TRBD2 is a possible D gene (6 bases). This CDR3 is 15 amino acids long. V was pared by 2 bases and J by 5 bases, with 14 bases between. CDR1 and CDR2 from the germline V gene are KGHDR and SFDVKD.

This clonotype was counted at least ten times. CDR3 coding DNA: TGTGCCAGCAGCCTTGACAGGCGAACCTACGAGCAGTACTTC. It yields the protein CASSLDRRTYEQYF. The rearrangement joins TRBV3-1 to TRBJ2-7; perhaps TRBD1 as D (6 bases). V was trimmed by 4 bases and J by 2 bases, leaving 12 bases between them. Germline values: CDR1 LGHDT, CDR2 YNNKEL (reference sequence). The CDR3 loop spans 14 amino acids.

This clonotype has at least ten counts. V gene TRBV9 combines with J gene TRBJ1-1; D gene uncertain. The CDR3 is made up of 13 amino acids. Trimming shortened V by 3 bases and J by 1 base, and 7 bases separated the two germline ends. Germline assignment: CDR1 SGDLS and CDR2 YYNGEE. The CDR3 spells CASSAGGNTEAFF. CDR3 nucleotides: TGTGCCAGCAGCGCGGGTGGGAACACTGAAGCTTTCTTT. The entire variable domain, with the rest obtained from reference TRBV9 and TRBJ1-1, is as follows: DSGVTQTPKHLITATGQRVTLRCSPRSGDLSVYWYQQSLDQGLQFLIQYYNGEERAKGNILERFSAQQFPDLHSELNLSSLELGDSALYFCASSAGGNTEAFFGQGTRLTVV.

This clonotype was found many times. The genes are TRBV7-9 and TRBJ1-1, with D uncertain. Germline CDR1 SEHNR, CDR2 FQNEAQ (reference sequence). CDR3 length: 14 amino acids. V lost 8 bases and J 1 base, leaving 14 bases between the germline ends. The CDR3 bases are TGTGCCAGCCTCTTGGGCGATTGGAACACTGAAGCTTTCTTT. Translation gives CASLLGDWNTEAFF.

In this sample, this clonotype turned up many times. This chain connects TRBV11-3 to TRBJ1-1; no firm D call. Trimming stripped 2 bases from V and 1 base from J, with 5 bases between. The germline gives CDR1 SGHNT, CDR2 YENEEA. The CDR3 runs to 13 residues. Here the CDR3 DNA reads TGTGCCAGCAGCTTATACTGGAACACTGAAGCTTTCTTT. Amino acids: CASSLYWNTEAFF. Looking up the rest from reference TRBV11-3 and TRBJ1-1 gives the full variable domain: EAGVVQSPRYKIIEKKQPVAFWCNPISGHNTLYWYLQNLGQGPELLIRYENEEAVDDSQLPKDRFSAERLKGVDSTLKIQPAELGDSAVYLCASSLYWNTEAFFGQGTRLTVV.

This clonotype has ten or more counts. V usage is TRBV18 and J usage is TRBJ2-3; no firm D call. Germline V gives CDR1 KGHSH, CDR2 LQKENI. This CDR3 comprises 16 residues. The V gene lost 6 bases and the J gene lost 3 bases, with 19 bases spanning the gap. CDR3 nucleotide sequence: TGTGCCAGCTCCCAGCTACGGACCTCTAGTACAGATACGCAGTATTTT. The encoded protein is CASSQLRTSSTDTQYF.

This clonotype has ten or more counts. The V and J genes are TRBV5-1 and TRBJ2-7; D is perhaps TRBD1 (6 bases). The CDR3 loop spans 14 amino acids. Germline loops: CDR1 SGHRS, CDR2 YFSETQ. V lost 1 base to trimming and J lost 4 bases, with 12 bases between them. The CDR3 here is CASSLPDRLYEQYF. The DNA for the CDR3 is TGCGCCAGCAGCTTGCCGGACAGATTATACGAGCAGTACTTC.

This clonotype was counted at least ten times. This chain links TRBV28 with TRBJ1-4, with D unclear. The CDR3 covers 13 residues. CDR1 is MDHEN, CDR2 SYDVKM, per germline. Trimming left V 1 base short and J 6 bases short, with 6 bases between. CDR3 amino acids: CASSLSFDEKLFF. In DNA, the CDR3 is TGTGCCAGCAGTTTATCTTTCGATGAAAAACTGTTTTTT.

This clonotype was detected ten times or more. This chain joins TRBV30 and TRBJ2-4; TRBD1 is a possible D gene (5 bases). The V gene's germline CDR1 is GTSNPN and CDR2 SVGIG (reference sequence). Trimming cost V 2 bases and J 6 bases, with 23 bases left between them. The CDR3 extends over 17 amino acids. Here the CDR3 DNA reads TGTGCCTGGAGTCCCCATCAGGGTGTGTCGGCAAGAAACATTCAGTACTTC. This gives the protein CAWSPHQGVSARNIQYF.

This clonotype was picked up many times. This chain joins TRBV12-3 or TRBV12-4 and TRBJ1-1; D is ambiguous. This CDR3 comprises 12 residues. With 3 bases removed from V and 6 bases from J, the gap between germline ends came to 8 bases. The CDR3 coding sequence is TGTGCCAGCAGTTTTGAACGGGCTGAAGCTTTCTTT. Protein: CASSFERAEAFF.

This clonotype has ten or more counts. The genes are TRBV5-6 and TRBJ2-7; no clear D gene. CDR1 and CDR2 (germline): SGHDT, YYEEEE. Trimming took 4 bases from V and 2 from J, leaving 10 bases between them. This CDR3 has 13 amino acids. CDR3 residues: CASSKTNTYEQYF. The CDR3 DNA follows: TGTGCCAGCAGCAAGACAAACACCTACGAGCAGTACTTC.

The chain couples TRBV5-1 to TRBJ2-2, with 9 bases identical to TRBD1. CDR3 size: 15 residues. Germline V gene lookup returns CDR1 SGHRS and CDR2 YFSETQ. The J segment lost 7 bases and the V segment lost 0 bases, leaving 4 bases of the junction unmatched. CDR3 region: CASSLGPGQGGELFF. The CDR3 bases are TGCGCCAGCAGCTTGGGGCCGGGACAGGGCGGGGAGCTGTTTTTT.

This clonotype has just a few counts. The chain employs TRBV9 and TRBJ2-7; TRBD1 is a possible D gene (5 bases). The CDR3 is 14 residues long. With 4 bases removed from V and 3 bases from J, the gap between germline ends came to 14 bases. Germline values: CDR1 SGDLS, CDR2 YYNGEE. CDR3 bases: TGTGCCAGCAGCCTCCAGGGTGAGGACTACGAGCAGTACTTC. Its translation is CASSLQGEDYEQYF.

This clonotype was counted ten times or more. V and J are TRBV6-1 and TRBJ2-1, with 12 bases lining up with TRBD2. Trimming removed 5 bases from V and 3 bases from J; junction bases left unmatched: 2. The CDR3 length is 15 residues. Germline V CDR1 and CDR2: MNHNS, SASEGT. The CDR3 DNA reads as TGTGCCAGCAGTACGACTAGCGGGGGCTACAATGAGCAGTTCTTC. Its translation is CASSTTSGGYNEQFF.

The chain links TRBV19 to TRBJ1-6; D is possibly TRBD1 (6 bases). The CDR3 loop spans 12 amino acids. V gave up 6 bases and J gave up 7 bases, with 7 bases separating them. The germline V gene encodes CDR1 LNHDA and CDR2 SQIVND (reference sequence). CDR3 DNA: TGTGCCAGTAGCGACAGGAATTCACCCCTCCACTTT. This sequence encodes CASSDRNSPLHF.

J is TRBJ1-1 and V is TRBV6-2 or TRBV6-3; no definite D call. Germline V gene data show CDR1 as MNHEY and CDR2 as SVGEGT. The CDR3 covers 13 residues. Trimming took off 6 bases at V and 5 bases at J, with 13 bases between the two ends. The CDR3 region has the DNA TGTGCCAGCAGAGAAAGACCTTATACTGAAGCTTTCTTT. Encoded protein: CASRERPYTEAFF.

This clonotype was detected ten times or more. V is TRBV9 and J is TRBJ2-3; D is unresolved. The germline V gene encodes CDR1 SGDLS and CDR2 YYNGEE. This CDR3 contains 15 residues. V lost 3 bases and J lost 0, with 11 bases in between. The CDR3 loop is CASSARPRSTDTQYF. CDR3 nucleotides: TGTGCCAGCAGCGCCCGACCTAGGAGCACAGATACGCAGTATTTT.

This clonotype was picked up a small number of times. A much larger clonotype is one base distant, so this may be a read error. The rearrangement uses TRBV28 and TRBJ1-1; 9 bases match TRBD1. Germline CDR1 and CDR2: MDHEN and SYDVKM. The CDR3 length is 15 residues. DNA of the CDR3: TGTGCCAGCGGTTTGGGAGGGACAGGGAGGCTTGAAGCTTTCTTT. Its protein product is CASGLGGTGRLEAFF.

This chain uses TRBV2 with TRBJ1-6, with 10 bases that match TRBD1. The CDR3 spans 14 residues. Germline assignment: CDR1 SNHLY and CDR2 FYNNEI. After removal of 6 bases from V and 11 bases from J, the junction contained 7 bases not matched to a gene. The CDR3 protein is CASRPGQGVAPLHF. Here the CDR3 DNA reads TGTGCCAGCAGGCCCGGACAGGGGGTCGCACCCCTCCACTTT. Filled out from reference TRBV2 and TRBJ1-6, the complete variable domain reads EPEVTQTPSHQVTQMGQEVILRCVPISNHLYFYWYRQILGQKVEFLVSFYNNEISEKSEIFDDQFSVERPDGSNFTLKIRSTKLEDSAMYFCASRPGQGVAPLHFGNGTRLTVT.

This clonotype came up many times. The chain carries TRBV3-1 and TRBJ2-7, with TRBD1 as a possible D gene (5 bases). Between the trimmed V and J ends, which lost 6 bases and 0 bases, there was a span of 12 bases. The CDR3 consists of 14 residues. From germline, CDR1 is LGHDT and CDR2 YNNKEL (reference sequence). The CDR3 DNA reads TGTGCCAGCAGTGATACAGGTGGCTCCTACGAGCAGTACTTC. Its translation is CASSDTGGSYEQYF.

In this sample, this clonotype turned up many times. The J gene is TRBJ1-3, the V gene TRBV19; D gene uncertain. V was cut by 4 bases and J by 0 bases, with 7 bases left in between. The germline CDR1 and CDR2 sequences are LNHDA and SQIVND (reference sequence). CDR3 length: 14 amino acids. CDR3 amino acids: CASSNRHSGNTIYF. The CDR3 coding sequence is TGTGCCAGTAGTAACCGCCACTCTGGAAACACCATATATTTT.

The chain recombines TRBV19 with TRBJ2-5; D not resolved. CDR3 length: 14 amino acids. Deletions cut 2 bases from V and 0 bases from J, with 7 bases between. Germline CDR1 and CDR2: LNHDA and SQIVND (reference sequence). CDR3 protein: CASSIRLHQETQYF. The CDR3 nucleotides are TGTGCCAGTAGTATAAGACTTCACCAAGAGACCCAGTACTTC.

This clonotype was detected a few times. The V and J genes are TRBV4-2 and TRBJ1-1, with TRBD1 matching over 7 bases. The CDR3 has 14 residues. Germline values: CDR1 LGHNA, CDR2 YNFKEQ. The trim removed 3 bases at V and 6 bases at J, leaving 7 bases unmatched. The CDR3 region has the DNA TGTGCCAGCAGCCAGGTTGACAGGGTCCCTGAAGCTTTCTTT. This sequence encodes CASSQVDRVPEAFF.